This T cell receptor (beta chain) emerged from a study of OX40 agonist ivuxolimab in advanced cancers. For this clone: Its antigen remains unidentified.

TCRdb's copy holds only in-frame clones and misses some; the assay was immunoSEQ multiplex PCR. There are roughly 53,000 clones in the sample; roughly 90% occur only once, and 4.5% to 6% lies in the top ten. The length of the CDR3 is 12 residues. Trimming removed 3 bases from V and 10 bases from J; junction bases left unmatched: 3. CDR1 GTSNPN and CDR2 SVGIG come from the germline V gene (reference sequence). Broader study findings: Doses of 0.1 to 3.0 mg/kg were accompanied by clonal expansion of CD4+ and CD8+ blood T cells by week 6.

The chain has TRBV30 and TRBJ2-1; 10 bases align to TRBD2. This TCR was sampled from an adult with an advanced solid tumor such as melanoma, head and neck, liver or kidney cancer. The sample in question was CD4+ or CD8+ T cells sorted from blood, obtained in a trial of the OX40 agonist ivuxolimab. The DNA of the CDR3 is TGTGCCTGGAGCGCTAGCGGGAGCGAGCAGTTCTTC. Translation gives CAWSASGSEQFF.